This TCR beta chain was captured in a study of beta chain features in type 1 diabetes. Findings and caveats of the study: A moderate, significant TCRB CDR3 shortening appeared in type 1 diabetes across four CD4+ subsets. A closer apparent resemblance between naive, central memory and Treg TCRB repertoires was seen in patients than in healthy donors. Patients with type 1 diabetes showed fewer VDJ junction insertions and more deletions.

The trim removed 2 bases at V and 5 bases at J, leaving 9 bases unmatched. Looked up from germline, CDR1 is SGDLS and CDR2 is YYNGEE. The CDR3 runs 17 residues. Sequenced material consisted of expressed TCRB transcripts (all of the isolated RNA was reverse transcribed). Sequenced by immunoSEQ multiplex PCR; TCRdb stores in-frame clones only, minus some. There are under 250,000 clones in the sample; 25% to 35% occur only once, and more than 3% lies in the top ten. Averaging roughly 100 mL, one heparinised blood draw was given by each donor. Worth noting for this clone: Antigen specificity is unknown.

This chain links TRBV9 with TRBJ2-2, with TRBD2 identical over 10 bases. The sequencing sample was made of central memory CD4+ T cells from blood. The sequence was collected from a man aged 30 to 39 in good health. The CDR3 DNA sequence: TGTGCCAGCAGCGTCAAAGCTAGCGGGAGTATAACCGGGGAGCTGTTTTTT. It codes for CASSVKASGSITGELFF.